Detailed here is one TCR beta chain. This clonotype showed up just a few times. The target of this receptor is not known. One base away there is no much larger clone; base qualities are not given. This was a case-control study nested in a cohort of healthcare workers in London, UK, who had nasopharyngeal swab PCR tests and blood samples taken every week. Healthcare workers were recruited between 23 and 31 March 2020, during the week of the UK lockdown, and were followed weekly for up to about 16 weeks. These data come from a study of early T cells in non-severe SARS-CoV-2 infection (dated by TCRdb to about 2021). For the study in its entirety: Because TCR sequencing was done on bulk RNA from unsorted whole blood, the alpha and beta chains could not be paired.

In the germline V gene, CDR1 corresponds to SGHAT and CDR2 to FQNNGV. V is pruned by 0 bases and J by 3 bases, leaving 5 bases of the junction without a gene match. CDR3 length: 16 amino acids, cysteine to phenylalanine. Kept here is only the CDR3 DNA, which spans 48 bases and is read in frame from base 1. Libraries were made using 5' RACE. The sequencer listed for this sample is NextSeq 500. In the TCR library protocol, unique molecular identifiers were attached to individual cDNA molecules to correct for PCR bias and sequencing error. Both TCR alpha and beta chains were sequenced, and tight co-correlation was observed between alpha and beta sequence abundances in each sample. In the paper's pipeline: Decombinator V4 was used to perform V gene, J gene and CDR3 annotation of TCR sequences. Expanded TCRs were defined as changing significantly between any two time points under a Poisson model with p below 0.0001. TCR abundances were normalised to the total number of TCRs sequenced per sample and expressed as counts per million. MAIT TCRs were defined by TRAV1-2 paired with TRAJ12, TRAJ20 or TRAJ33, and iNKT TCRs by TRAV10 paired with TRAJ18. VDJdb, accessed 1 November 2021, was searched for CMV, EBV and SARS-CoV-2 annotated TCRs, excluding TCRs annotated for multiple antigens. TCRdb itself trimmed the public reads at Q25 with fastp, ran MiXCR and retained productive beta chains. CDR3 protein duplicates are merged, each entry listing the most common genes and DNA. These V and J calls rely on TCRdb rather than the paper's analysis. The sample table records around 72,000 distinct CDR3 sequences; 9.5% to 13% of these occur just once. Clones ranked in the top ten supply 6.5% to 8.5% of the sample.

The paper as a whole reports these results and caveats: VDJdb matching was skewed toward anti-spike CD8 responses and likely underestimated virus-specific expansions, missing private and CD4 specificities.

This sample comprised whole blood, obtained at baseline. This sequence originates from an adult who was a healthcare worker with PCR-confirmed SARS-CoV-2 infection or an uninfected control (not recorded which). The sequence is built from TRBV11-2 and TRBJ2-3, and TRBD2 matches 8 of the central bases. The CDR3 protein sequence reads: CASSLDRPSGTDTQYF. At the DNA level, the sequence is TGTGCCAGCAGCTTAGACCGGCCTAGCGGGACAGATACGCAGTATTTT.